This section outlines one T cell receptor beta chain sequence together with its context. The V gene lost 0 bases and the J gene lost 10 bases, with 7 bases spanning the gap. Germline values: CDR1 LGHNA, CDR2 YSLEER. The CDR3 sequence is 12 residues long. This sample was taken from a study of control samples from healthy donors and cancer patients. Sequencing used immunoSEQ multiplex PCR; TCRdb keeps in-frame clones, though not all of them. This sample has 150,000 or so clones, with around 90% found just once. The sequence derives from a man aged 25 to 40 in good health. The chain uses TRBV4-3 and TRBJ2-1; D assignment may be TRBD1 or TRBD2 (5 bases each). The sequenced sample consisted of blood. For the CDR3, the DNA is TGCGCCAGCAGCCAAGACTGGGGGGAGCAGTTCTTC. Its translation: CASSQDWGEQFF.